This T cell receptor beta chain was profiled in a study of blood T cell repertoires in COVID-19. Study overall: Donors in the United States, Italy and Spain gave samples during acute or convalescent COVID-19.

TCRdb's table, derived via immunoSEQ multiplex PCR, lists solely in-frame clones and lacks some. The sample includes roughly 98,000 clones, 82% of them seen just once. The sequencing sample was made of peripheral blood. The clonotype was recovered from a man in his 70s with active or convalescent COVID-19.

CDR3 in DNA: TGTGCCAGCAGCAGCCGGACTGGTAATTATGGCTACACCTTC. Translating gives CASSSRTGNYGYTF. The chain combines TRBV21-1 with TRBJ1-2. TRBV21-1 is a pseudogene. The CDR3 spans 14 residues.